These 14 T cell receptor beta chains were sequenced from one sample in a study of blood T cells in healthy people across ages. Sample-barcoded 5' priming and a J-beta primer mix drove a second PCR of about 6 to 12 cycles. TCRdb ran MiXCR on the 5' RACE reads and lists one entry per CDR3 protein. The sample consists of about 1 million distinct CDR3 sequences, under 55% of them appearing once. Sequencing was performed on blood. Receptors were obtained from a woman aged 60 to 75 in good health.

The CDR3 DNA is TGCGCCAGCAGAGGGAGGAGCGGGAGTAAATACGAGCAGTACTTC. Translated, it gives CASRGRSGSKYEQYF. The chain employs TRBV5-1 and TRBJ2-5; 8 bases fit TRBD2. The J call may be incorrect, as the DNA end agrees better with TRBJ2-7. Per germline, CDR1 SGHRS and CDR2 YFSETQ. The CDR3 loop spans 15 amino acids.

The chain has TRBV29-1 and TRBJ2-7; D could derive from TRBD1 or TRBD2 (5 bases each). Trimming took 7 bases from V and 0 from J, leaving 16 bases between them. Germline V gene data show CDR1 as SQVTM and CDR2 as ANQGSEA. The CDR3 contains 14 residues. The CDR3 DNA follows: TGCAGCGGTATCGGGACGGACCTCTCCTACGAGCAGTACTTC. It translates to CSGIGTDLSYEQYF.

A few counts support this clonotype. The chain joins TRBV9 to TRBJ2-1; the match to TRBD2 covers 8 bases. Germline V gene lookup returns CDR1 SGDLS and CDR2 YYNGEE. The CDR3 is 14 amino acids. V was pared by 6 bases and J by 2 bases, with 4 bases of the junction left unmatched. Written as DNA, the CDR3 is TGTGCCAGCACCCGGGAGGGCACCTACAATGAGCAGTTCTTC. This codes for CASTREGTYNEQFF. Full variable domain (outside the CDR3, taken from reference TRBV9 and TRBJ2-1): DSGVTQTPKHLITATGQRVTLRCSPRSGDLSVYWYQQSLDQGLQFLIQYYNGEERAKGNILERFSAQQFPDLHSELNLSSLELGDSALYFCASTREGTYNEQFFGPGTRLTVL.

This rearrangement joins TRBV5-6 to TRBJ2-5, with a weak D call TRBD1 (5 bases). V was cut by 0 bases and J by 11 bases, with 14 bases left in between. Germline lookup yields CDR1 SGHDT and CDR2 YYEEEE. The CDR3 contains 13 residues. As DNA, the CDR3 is TGTGCCAGCAGCTTGGGGGGCAGACGAGAGCAGTACTTC. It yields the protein CASSLGGRREQYF.

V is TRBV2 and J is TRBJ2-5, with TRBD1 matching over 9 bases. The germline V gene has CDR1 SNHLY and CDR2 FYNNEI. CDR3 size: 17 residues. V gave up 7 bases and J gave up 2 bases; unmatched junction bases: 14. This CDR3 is CASIGTGGSRGQETQYF. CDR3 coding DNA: TGTGCCAGCATTGGTACAGGGGGCTCGCGGGGGCAAGAGACCCAGTACTTC.

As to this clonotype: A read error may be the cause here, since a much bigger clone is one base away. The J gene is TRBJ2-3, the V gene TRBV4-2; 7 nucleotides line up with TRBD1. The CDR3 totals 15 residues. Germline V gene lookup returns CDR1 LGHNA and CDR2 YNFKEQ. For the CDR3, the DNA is TGTGCCAGCAGCCCGACAGGGCTGAGCACAGATACGCAGTGTTTT. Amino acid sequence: CASSPTGLSTDTQCF.

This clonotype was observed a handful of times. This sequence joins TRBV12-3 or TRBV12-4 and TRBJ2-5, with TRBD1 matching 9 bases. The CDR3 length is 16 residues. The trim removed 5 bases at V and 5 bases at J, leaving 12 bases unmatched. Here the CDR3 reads CASSPRTGASGETQYF. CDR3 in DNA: TGTGCCAGCAGTCCCCGGACAGGGGCATCGGGGGAGACCCAGTACTTC.

This CDR3 is CASSTQGAGYTEAFF. The CDR3 nucleotides read TGTGCCAGCAGCACACAGGGGGCCGGATACACTGAAGCTTTCTTT. This rearrangement joins TRBV12-3 or TRBV12-4 to TRBJ1-1; 9 positions match TRBD1. The CDR3 loop spans 15 amino acids. The junction had 8 bases not matched to a gene; V was cut back by 6 bases and J by 3 bases.

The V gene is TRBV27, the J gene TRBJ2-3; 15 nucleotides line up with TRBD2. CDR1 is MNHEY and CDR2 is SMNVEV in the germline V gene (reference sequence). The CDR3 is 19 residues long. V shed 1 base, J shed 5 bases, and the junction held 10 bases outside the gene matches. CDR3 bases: TGTGCCAGCAGTTTATTAGGACTAGCGGGAGGGGGCCCCGTAGATACGCAGTATTTT. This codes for CASSLLGLAGGGPVDTQYF.

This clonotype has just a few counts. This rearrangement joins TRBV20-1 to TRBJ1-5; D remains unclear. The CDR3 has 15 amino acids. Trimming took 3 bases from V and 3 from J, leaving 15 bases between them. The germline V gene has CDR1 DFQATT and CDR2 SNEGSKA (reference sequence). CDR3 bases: TGCAGTGCTAGTTCCCGGGCGGGGTCCAATCAGCCCCAGCATTTT. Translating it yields CSASSRAGSNQPQHF.

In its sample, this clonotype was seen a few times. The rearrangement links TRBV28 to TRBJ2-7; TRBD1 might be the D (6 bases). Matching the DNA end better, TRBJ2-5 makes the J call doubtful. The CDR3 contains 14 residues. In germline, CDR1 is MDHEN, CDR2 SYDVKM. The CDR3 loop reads CASSLGGVVETQYF. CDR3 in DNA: TGTGCCAGCAGTTTAGGGGGCGTGGTTGAGACCCAGTACTTC.

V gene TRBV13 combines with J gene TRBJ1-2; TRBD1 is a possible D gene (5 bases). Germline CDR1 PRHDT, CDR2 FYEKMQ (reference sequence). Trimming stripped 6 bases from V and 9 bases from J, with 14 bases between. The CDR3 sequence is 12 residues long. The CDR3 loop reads CASSDRAMSYTF. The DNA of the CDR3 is TGTGCCAGCAGTGACAGAGCTATGAGCTACACCTTC.

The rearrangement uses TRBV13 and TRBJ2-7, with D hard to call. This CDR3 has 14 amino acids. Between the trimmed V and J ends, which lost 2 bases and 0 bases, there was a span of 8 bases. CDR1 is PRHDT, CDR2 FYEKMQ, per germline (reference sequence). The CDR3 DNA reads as TGTGCCAGCAGCTTATCAGGAATCTCCTACGAGCAGTACTTC. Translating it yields CASSLSGISYEQYF.

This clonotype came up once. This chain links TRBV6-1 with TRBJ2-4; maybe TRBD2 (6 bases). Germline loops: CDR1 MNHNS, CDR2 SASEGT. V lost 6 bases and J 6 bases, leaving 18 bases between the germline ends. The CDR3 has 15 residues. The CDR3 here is CASREAGRMGNIQYF. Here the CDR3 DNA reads TGTGCCAGCAGAGAGGCAGGGAGGATGGGAAACATTCAGTACTTC.